This TCR beta chain was captured in a study of metastatic and nonmetastatic thyroid tumors. Study background: Comparative analysis of repertoires was undertaken across blood and tumor or nodule tissue obtained from malignant and benign thyroid patients.

Study outcomes and limitations: As reported, TCR beta diversity in blood and tumor was significantly higher in malignant thyroid tumors than in benign nodules.

A remark on this clone: Its antigen is undetermined.

CDR3 length: 17 amino acids. J was trimmed by 4 bases and V by 0 bases; bases with no gene match: 13. CDR1 DFQATT and CDR2 SNEGSKA come from the germline V gene (reference sequence). How the authors handled the data: Construction of a distant-metastasis classifier for papillary thyroid cancer relied on CDR3 differences across clinicopathological groups. Using MiXCR, TCRdb re-called clones from the PCR reads. It is TCRdb's table, rather than the study itself, that gives the V and J calls and clone size. The profile covers around 30,000 clones, with 16% appearing a single time and approximately 4.6% taken by the ten largest. Patients had received no treatment of any kind before thyroid surgery.

Sequencing was performed on blood. The genes are TRBV20-1 and TRBJ1-1; TRBD1 agrees at 8 bases. This TCR derives from a female donor with papillary thyroid cancer or a benign thyroid nodule (not recorded which). Some clones in this sample may be carry-over from other donors' samples. This CDR3 is CSARDPWQGALGTEAFF. The CDR3 DNA follows: TGCAGTGCTAGAGATCCGTGGCAGGGGGCGTTGGGCACTGAAGCTTTCTTT.